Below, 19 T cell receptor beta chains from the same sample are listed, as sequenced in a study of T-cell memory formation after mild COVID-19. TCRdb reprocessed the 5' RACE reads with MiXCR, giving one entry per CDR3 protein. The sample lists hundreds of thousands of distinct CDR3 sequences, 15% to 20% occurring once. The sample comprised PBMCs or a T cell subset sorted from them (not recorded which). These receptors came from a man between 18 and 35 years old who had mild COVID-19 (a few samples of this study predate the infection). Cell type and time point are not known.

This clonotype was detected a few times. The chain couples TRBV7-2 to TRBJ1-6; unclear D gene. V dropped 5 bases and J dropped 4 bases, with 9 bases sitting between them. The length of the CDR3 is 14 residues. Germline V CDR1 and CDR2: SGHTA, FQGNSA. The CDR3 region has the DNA TGTGCCAGCAGCACGACGGCTTATAATTCACCCCTCCACTTT. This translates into CASSTTAYNSPLHF.

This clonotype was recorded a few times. The CDR3 here is CASSGGGHTEAFF. The CDR3 DNA reads TGTGCCAGCAGCGGGGGGGGCCACACTGAAGCTTTCTTT. This chain uses TRBV6-1 with TRBJ1-1; D is perhaps TRBD1 (6 bases). The CDR3 covers 13 residues. Germline-derived CDR1 and CDR2 are MNHNS and SASEGT. Trimming removed 6 bases from V and 3 bases from J, with 11 bases in between.

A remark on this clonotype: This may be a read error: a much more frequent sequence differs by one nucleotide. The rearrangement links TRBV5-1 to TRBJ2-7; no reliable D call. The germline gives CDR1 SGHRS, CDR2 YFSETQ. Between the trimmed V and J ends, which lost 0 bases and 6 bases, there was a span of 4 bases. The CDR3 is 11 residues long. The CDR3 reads CASSLDVEQYF. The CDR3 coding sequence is TGCGCCAGCAGCTTGGATGTCGAGCAGTACTTC.

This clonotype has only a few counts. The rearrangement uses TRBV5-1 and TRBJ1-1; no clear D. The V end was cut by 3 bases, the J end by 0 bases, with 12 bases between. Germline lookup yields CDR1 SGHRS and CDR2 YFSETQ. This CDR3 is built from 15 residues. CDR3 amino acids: CASSWAGGMNTEAFF. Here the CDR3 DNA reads TGCGCCAGCAGCTGGGCCGGAGGGATGAACACTGAAGCTTTCTTT.

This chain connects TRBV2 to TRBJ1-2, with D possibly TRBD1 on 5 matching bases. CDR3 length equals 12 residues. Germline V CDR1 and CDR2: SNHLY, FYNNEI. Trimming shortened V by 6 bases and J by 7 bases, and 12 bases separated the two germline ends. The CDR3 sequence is CASSTSGPGYTF. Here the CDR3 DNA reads TGTGCCAGCAGCACCTCAGGGCCTGGCTACACCTTC.

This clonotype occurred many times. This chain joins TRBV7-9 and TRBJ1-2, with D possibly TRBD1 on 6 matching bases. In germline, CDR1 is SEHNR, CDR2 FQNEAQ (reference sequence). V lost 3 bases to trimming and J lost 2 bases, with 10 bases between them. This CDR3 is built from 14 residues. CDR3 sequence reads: CASSFTGKNYGYTF. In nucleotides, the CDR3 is TGTGCCAGCAGCTTTACAGGGAAGAACTATGGCTACACCTTC. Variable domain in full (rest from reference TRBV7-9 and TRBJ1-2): DTGVSQNPRHKITKRGQNVTFRCDPISEHNRLYWYRQTLGQGPEFLTYFQNEAQLEKSRLLSDRFSAERPKGSFSTLEIQRTEQGDSAMYLCASSFTGKNYGYTFGSGTRLTVV.

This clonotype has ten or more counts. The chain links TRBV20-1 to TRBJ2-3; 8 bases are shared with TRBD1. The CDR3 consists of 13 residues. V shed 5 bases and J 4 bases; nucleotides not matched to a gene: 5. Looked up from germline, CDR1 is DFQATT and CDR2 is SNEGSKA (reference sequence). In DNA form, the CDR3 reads TGCAGTGCTCACGGACAGGGCGCAGATACGCAGTATTTT. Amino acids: CSAHGQGADTQYF.

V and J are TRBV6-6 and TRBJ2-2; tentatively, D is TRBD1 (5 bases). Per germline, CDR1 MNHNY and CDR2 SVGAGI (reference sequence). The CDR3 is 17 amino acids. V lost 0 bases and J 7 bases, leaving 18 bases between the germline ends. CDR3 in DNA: TGTGCCAGCAGTTACTCGAATCCCAGGGTGGATAGCGGGGAGCTGTTTTTT. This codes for CASSYSNPRVDSGELFF.

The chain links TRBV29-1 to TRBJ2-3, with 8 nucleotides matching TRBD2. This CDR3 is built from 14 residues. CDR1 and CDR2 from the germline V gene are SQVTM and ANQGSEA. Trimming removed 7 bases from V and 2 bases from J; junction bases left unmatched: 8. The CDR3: CSGTTSGHTDTQYF. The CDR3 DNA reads TGCAGCGGGACTACTAGCGGTCACACAGATACGCAGTATTTT.

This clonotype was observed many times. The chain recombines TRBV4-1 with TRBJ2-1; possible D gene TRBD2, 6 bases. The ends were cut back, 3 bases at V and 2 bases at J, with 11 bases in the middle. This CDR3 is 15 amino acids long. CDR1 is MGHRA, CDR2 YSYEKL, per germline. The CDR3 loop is CASSQGLSTYNEQFF. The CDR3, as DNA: TGCGCCAGCAGCCAGGGACTCTCGACCTACAATGAGCAGTTCTTC.

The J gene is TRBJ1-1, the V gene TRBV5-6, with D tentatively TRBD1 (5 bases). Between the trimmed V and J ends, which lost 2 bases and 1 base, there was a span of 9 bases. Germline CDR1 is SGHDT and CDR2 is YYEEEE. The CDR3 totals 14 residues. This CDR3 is CASSFGTWNTEAFF. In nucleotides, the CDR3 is TGTGCCAGCAGCTTCGGGACTTGGAACACTGAAGCTTTCTTT.

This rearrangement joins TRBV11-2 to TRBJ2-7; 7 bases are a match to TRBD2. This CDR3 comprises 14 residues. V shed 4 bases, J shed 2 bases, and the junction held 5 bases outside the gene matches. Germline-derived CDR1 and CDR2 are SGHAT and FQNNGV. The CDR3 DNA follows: TGTGCCAGCAGCTACCTGCGGGGGACCTACGAGCAGTACTTC. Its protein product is CASSYLRGTYEQYF.

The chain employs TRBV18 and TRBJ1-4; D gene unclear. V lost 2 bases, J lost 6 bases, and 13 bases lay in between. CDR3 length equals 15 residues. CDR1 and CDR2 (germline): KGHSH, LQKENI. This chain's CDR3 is CASSPALGPDEKLFF. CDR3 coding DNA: TGTGCCAGCTCACCAGCGTTGGGTCCTGATGAAAAACTGTTTTTT.

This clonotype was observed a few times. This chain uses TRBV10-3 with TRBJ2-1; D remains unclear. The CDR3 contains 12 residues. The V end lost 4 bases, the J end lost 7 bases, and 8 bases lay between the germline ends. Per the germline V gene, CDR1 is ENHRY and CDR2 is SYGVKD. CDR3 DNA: TGTGCCATCAGTGCCGTACGAAATGAGCAGTTCTTC. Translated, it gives CAISAVRNEQFF.

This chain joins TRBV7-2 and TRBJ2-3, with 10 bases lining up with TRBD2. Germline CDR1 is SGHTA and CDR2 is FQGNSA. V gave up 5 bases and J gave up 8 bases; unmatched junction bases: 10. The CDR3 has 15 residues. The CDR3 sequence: CASSPPGLARGTQYF. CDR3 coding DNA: TGTGCCAGCAGCCCCCCGGGACTAGCGCGCGGTACGCAGTATTTT.

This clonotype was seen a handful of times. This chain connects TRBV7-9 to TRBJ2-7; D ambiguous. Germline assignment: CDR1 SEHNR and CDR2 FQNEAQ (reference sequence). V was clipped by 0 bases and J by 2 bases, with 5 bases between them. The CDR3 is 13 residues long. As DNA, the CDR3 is TGTGCCAGCAGCTTAGCTCGCGCCTACGAGCAGTACGTC. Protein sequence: CASSLARAYEQYV.

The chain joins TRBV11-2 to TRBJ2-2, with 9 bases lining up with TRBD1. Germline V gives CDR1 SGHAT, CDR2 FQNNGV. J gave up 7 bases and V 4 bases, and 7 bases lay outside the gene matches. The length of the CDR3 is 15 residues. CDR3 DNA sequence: TGTGCCAGCAGCTCAAGGACAGGGGAGATCGGGGAGCTGTTTTTT. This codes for CASSSRTGEIGELFF.

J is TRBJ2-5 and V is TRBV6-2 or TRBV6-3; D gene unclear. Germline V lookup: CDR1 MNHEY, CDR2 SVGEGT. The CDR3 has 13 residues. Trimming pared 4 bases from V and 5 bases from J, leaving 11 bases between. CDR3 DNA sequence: TGTGCCAGCAGTTCCTCCCAGGCGGAGACCCAGTACTTC. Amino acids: CASSSSQAETQYF.

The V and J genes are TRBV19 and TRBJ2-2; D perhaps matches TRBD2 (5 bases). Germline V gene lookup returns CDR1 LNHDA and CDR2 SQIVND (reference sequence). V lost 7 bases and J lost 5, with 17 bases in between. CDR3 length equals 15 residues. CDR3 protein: CASNIRGLPTGELFF. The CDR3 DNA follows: TGTGCCAGTAATATCAGAGGGCTACCGACCGGGGAGCTGTTTTTT.